This T cell receptor beta chain was retrieved from a study of OX40 agonist ivuxolimab in advanced cancers. Study-wide context: Recorded diagnoses for dose-escalation patients were hepatocellular carcinoma, melanoma, renal cell or head and neck cancer.

Profiled with immunoSEQ multiplex PCR; TCRdb holds only in-frame clones, not every one. The top ten hold about 10% of the sample, which has 77,000 or so clones, 80% to 95% seen once. Deletions cut 3 bases from V and 1 base from J, with 5 bases between. Per the germline V gene, CDR1 is MGHDK and CDR2 is SYGVNS. There are 13 residues in the CDR3. Source: CD4+ or CD8+ T cells sorted from blood, taken in a trial of the OX40 agonist ivuxolimab. The chain is built from TRBV25-1 and TRBJ2-3, with D unclear. This clonotype originated in an adult with an advanced solid tumor such as melanoma, head and neck, liver or kidney cancer. The CDR3 DNA reads TGTGCCAGCAGTGAGGTAGGCACAGATACGCAGTATTTT. Protein product: CASSEVGTDTQYF.